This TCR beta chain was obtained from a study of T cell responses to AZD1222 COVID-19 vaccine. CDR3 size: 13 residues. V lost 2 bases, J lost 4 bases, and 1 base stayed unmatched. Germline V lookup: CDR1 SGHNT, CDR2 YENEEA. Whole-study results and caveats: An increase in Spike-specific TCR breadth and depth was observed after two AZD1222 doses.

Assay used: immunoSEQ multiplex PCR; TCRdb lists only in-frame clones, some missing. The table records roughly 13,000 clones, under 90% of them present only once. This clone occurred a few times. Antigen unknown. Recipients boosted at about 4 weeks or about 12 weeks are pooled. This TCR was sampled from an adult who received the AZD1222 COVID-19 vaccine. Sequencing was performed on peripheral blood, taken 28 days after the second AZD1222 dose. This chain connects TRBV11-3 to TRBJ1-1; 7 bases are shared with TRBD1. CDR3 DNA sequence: TGTGCCAGCAGCTTATCAGGGGGCACTGAAGCTTTCTTT. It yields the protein CASSLSGGTEAFF.